Listed here are 21 T cell receptor beta chains from one sample, sequenced in a study of beta chain features in type 1 diabetes. Findings and caveats of the study: Among patients with Type 1 diabetes, TCRB CDR3s were moderately but significantly shorter in every one of the four CD4+ subsets.

Isolated RNA was reverse transcribed in full, so expressed TCRB transcripts were sequenced. TCRdb keeps only in-frame clones here, not all; method: immunoSEQ multiplex PCR. The sample comprises some 120,000 clones, around a sixth of which are singletons, and around 2.7% rests with the top ten. These receptors' antigens are unknown. Sequencing was done on a sample of central memory CD4+ T cells from blood. Receptor source: a man aged 18 to 30 with type 1 diabetes.

Turning to this clone: This likely reflects a read error, since a far larger clone is one base away. This chain links TRBV14 with TRBJ2-5; D unresolved. TRBJ2-7 explains the end of the DNA better; the J call may be wrong. The CDR3 loop spans 15 amino acids. Germline V gives CDR1 SGHDN, CDR2 FVKESK. CDR3 loop: CASSQGRIPLYEQYF. The CDR3 DNA reads as TGTGCCAGCAGCCAAGGGCGGATCCCCCTCTACGAGCAGTACTTC.

This clone has ten or more counts. V gene TRBV7-2 combines with J gene TRBJ2-3; D may be TRBD1 (7 bases). The CDR3 totals 17 residues. V shed 5 bases and J shed 2 bases, with 20 bases lying between them. Germline V CDR1 and CDR2: SGHTA, FQGNSA. This CDR3 reads CASSPRQGAGITDTQYF. CDR3 coding DNA: TGTGCCAGCAGCCCCAGACAGGGCGCGGGAATCACAGATACGCAGTATTTT.

This chain joins TRBV7-2 and TRBJ2-1; TRBD2 aligns across 7 bases. J was trimmed by 3 bases and V by 2 bases; bases with no gene match: 4. Germline CDR1 is SGHTA and CDR2 is FQGNSA. The CDR3 consists of 15 residues. The CDR3: CASSLSGIGYNEQFF. CDR3 nucleotides: TGTGCCAGCAGCTTAAGCGGGATAGGCTACAATGAGCAGTTCTTC.

This clone was observed a handful of times. The V gene is TRBV28, the J gene TRBJ1-1; D remains unclear. The CDR3 is made up of 12 amino acids. CDR1 and CDR2 from the germline V gene are MDHEN and SYDVKM. With 7 bases removed from V and 1 base from J, the gap between germline ends came to 7 bases. CDR3 bases: TGTGCCAGCATTAAGGCGAACACTGAAGCTTTCTTT. As protein: CASIKANTEAFF.

This clone has more than one count but fewer than ten. The chain recombines TRBV5-6 with TRBJ1-1; 8 bases are shared with TRBD1. The length of the CDR3 is 14 residues. Germline trimming cut 4 bases from V and 7 bases from J; bases unmatched to any gene: 9. Germline V gene sequence: CDR1 SGHDT, CDR2 YYEEEE. CDR3 loop: CASSGTGGRLEAFF. The CDR3 region has the DNA TGTGCCAGCAGCGGCACAGGGGGGAGGCTTGAAGCTTTCTTT.

The V and J genes are TRBV5-1 and TRBJ1-2; perhaps TRBD1 as D (5 bases). V lost 2 bases to trimming and J lost 6 bases, with 17 bases between them. There are 15 residues in the CDR3. Germline V gene data show CDR1 as SGHRS and CDR2 as YFSETQ. Here the CDR3 DNA reads TGCGCCAGCAGCTTTGGCTTCGGGACGCTTAATGGCTACACCTTC. Amino acid sequence: CASSFGFGTLNGYTF.

The chain is built from TRBV29-1 and TRBJ2-3; D is undetermined. This CDR3 spans 14 amino acids. Germline V CDR1 and CDR2: SQVTM, ANQGSEA. V lost 7 bases to trimming and J lost 0 bases, with 14 bases between them. CDR3 region: CSGKYASSTDTQYF. The CDR3 DNA reads TGCAGCGGAAAGTACGCGAGTAGCACAGATACGCAGTATTTT.

The genes are TRBV20-1 and TRBJ2-1, with no clear D. V gave up 8 bases and J gave up 9 bases, with 11 bases separating them. This CDR3 is 10 amino acids long. Germline CDR1 and CDR2: DFQATT and SNEGSKA (reference sequence). The CDR3: CSYATVEQFF. The CDR3 nucleotides read TGCAGTTATGCTACGGTTGAGCAGTTCTTC.

Note on this clone: A far larger clone is one nucleotide away, so this likely arose from a read error. The chain has TRBV30 and TRBJ2-3; no reliable D call. The CDR3 sequence is 15 residues long. CDR1 GTSNPN and CDR2 SVGIG come from the germline V gene (reference sequence). V lost 5 bases to trimming and J lost 0 bases, with 15 bases between them. The DNA of the CDR3 is TGTGCCTGGCGTGCCCCGCACGACAGCACAGATACGCAGTATTTT. Translating gives CAWRAPHDSTDTQYF.

In its sample, this clone was seen a few times. This chain joins TRBV7-2 and TRBJ2-1; 13 bases line up with TRBD2. V was clipped by 5 bases and J by 3 bases; unmatched bases: 1. This CDR3 spans 15 amino acids. CDR1 and CDR2 from the germline V gene are SGHTA and FQGNSA. The CDR3 region is CASSRTSGSYNEQFF. For the CDR3, the DNA is TGTGCCAGCAGCCGGACTAGCGGGAGCTACAATGAGCAGTTCTTC.

This chain uses TRBV5-6 with TRBJ2-5; 8 nucleotides align to TRBD1. Losses at the gene ends were 5 bases for V and 5 bases for J; bases not matched to a gene: 8. The CDR3 runs 14 residues. Germline V gives CDR1 SGHDT, CDR2 YYEEEE. As DNA, the CDR3 is TGTGCCAGCAGTCGCGGACAGGGCCAGGAGACCCAGTACTTC. It specifies CASSRGQGQETQYF. Variable domain in full (rest from reference TRBV5-6 and TRBJ2-5): DAGVTQSPTHLIKTRGQQVTLRCSPKSGHDTVSWYQQALGQGPQFIFQYYEEEERQRGNFPDRFSGHQFPNYSSELNVNALLLGDSALYLCASSRGQGQETQYFGPGTRLLVL.

The V gene is TRBV7-3, the J gene TRBJ1-3, with a tentative D call TRBD1 (5 bases). CDR3 length: 15 residues. V dropped 1 base and J dropped 2 bases, with 9 bases sitting between them. The germline V gene has CDR1 SGHTA and CDR2 FQGTGA. The CDR3 reads CASSLIPGPGNTIYF. The CDR3 DNA reads as TGTGCCAGCAGCTTAATACCAGGGCCTGGAAACACCATATATTTT.

In this sample, this clone turned up a few times. The V gene is TRBV29-1, the J gene TRBJ1-5; no definite D call. From germline, CDR1 is SQVTM and CDR2 ANQGSEA. V was trimmed by 5 bases and J by 7 bases, leaving 15 bases between them. The CDR3 runs 13 residues. The CDR3 loop is CSVTSGREQPQHF. CDR3 nucleotides: TGCAGCGTTACCTCAGGTCGGGAGCAGCCCCAGCATTTT.

The genes are TRBV27 and TRBJ2-2; D remains ambiguous. V lost 2 bases and J lost 6, with 7 bases in between. Looked up from germline, CDR1 is MNHEY and CDR2 is SMNVEV (reference sequence). The CDR3 has 13 amino acids. CDR3 DNA sequence: TGTGCCAGCAGTTTAAAGGCGCCCGGGGAGCTGTTTTTT. Encoded protein: CASSLKAPGELFF.

The chain carries TRBV7-2 and TRBJ1-2; D uncertain. Germline CDR1 is SGHTA and CDR2 is FQGNSA. The CDR3 spans 13 residues. The V and J ends lost 5 bases and 1 base respectively, with 8 bases between them. In nucleotides, the CDR3 is TGTGCCAGCAGCCCTGGCGTTAACTATGGCTACACCTTC. It yields the protein CASSPGVNYGYTF.

This clone was detected a few times. The chain is built from TRBV7-2 and TRBJ1-4; tentatively, D is TRBD1 (6 bases). The V end was cut by 2 bases, the J end by 7 bases, with 11 bases between. The length of the CDR3 is 14 residues. Germline values: CDR1 SGHTA, CDR2 FQGNSA. This CDR3 reads CASSLTGNSEKLFF. The CDR3 nucleotides are TGTGCCAGCAGCTTAACAGGGAACAGTGAAAAACTGTTTTTT.

This clone was detected a few times. At one of its ends the junction is not consistent with the germline gene, which may arise from a read error. This sequence joins TRBV7-7 and TRBJ1-1; no firm D call. This CDR3 spans 13 amino acids. Germline V CDR1 and CDR2: SSHAT, FNYEAQ (reference sequence). The CDR3 nucleotides are TGTGCTAGCAGCTTAAACGAGGATACTGAAGCTTTCTTT. Protein: CASSLNEDTEAFF.

This clone occurred a few times. This sequence joins TRBV29-1 and TRBJ2-1; tentative D call: TRBD2 (5 bases). Germline loops: CDR1 SQVTM, CDR2 ANQGSEA. V lost 0 bases and J lost 8, with 14 bases in between. The CDR3 has 14 amino acids. In DNA, the CDR3 is TGCAGCGTTGAAGATCAAGGGAGTGAGGATGAGCAGTTCTTC. Its translation is CSVEDQGSEDEQFF.

CDR3 nucleotides: TGCGCCAGCAGCGGGGGGGGCCAAGAGACCCAGTACTTC. It codes for CASSGGGQETQYF. The chain carries TRBV5-1 and TRBJ2-5; 7 bases line up with TRBD2. The CDR3 contains 13 residues. V was clipped by 4 bases and J by 1 base; unmatched bases: 1. CDR1 and CDR2 from the germline V gene are SGHRS and YFSETQ.

The sample holds a few counts of this clone. The chain has TRBV30 and TRBJ2-1; D might be TRBD2 (5 bases). CDR1 GTSNPN and CDR2 SVGIG come from the germline V gene (reference sequence). Trimming removed 4 bases at V and 9 bases at J, with 13 bases between. This CDR3 has 12 amino acids. The CDR3 DNA follows: TGTGCCTGGACTGTACTAGGTCGTGAGCAGTTCTTC. It specifies CAWTVLGREQFF. The variable domain in full, completed from reference TRBV30 and TRBJ2-1, reads SQTIHQWPATLVQPVGSPLSLECTVEGTSNPNLYWYRQAAGRGLQLLFYSVGIGQISSEVPQNLSASRPQDRQFILSSKKLLLSDSGFYLCAWTVLGREQFFGPGTRLTVL.

This clone has just a few counts. At the DNA level, this CDR3 is encoded by other sequences in the same sample as well. The chain carries TRBV5-1 and TRBJ1-1, with 7 bases aligning to TRBD1. The CDR3 is 14 residues long. The J segment lost 4 bases and the V segment lost 0 bases, leaving 3 bases of the junction unmatched. Per the germline V gene, CDR1 is SGHRS and CDR2 is YFSETQ. CDR3 bases: TGCGCCAGCAGCTTGGATCCAGGGGGCACTGAAGCTTTCTTT. It yields the protein CASSLDPGGTEAFF. Based on the CDR3 plus reference TRBV5-1 and TRBJ1-1, the full variable domain is KAGVTQTPRYLIKTRGQQVTLSCSPISGHRSVSWYQQTPGQGLQFLFEYFSETQRNKGNFPGRFSGRQFSNSRSEMNVSTLELGDSALYLCASSLDPGGTEAFFGQGTRLTVV.